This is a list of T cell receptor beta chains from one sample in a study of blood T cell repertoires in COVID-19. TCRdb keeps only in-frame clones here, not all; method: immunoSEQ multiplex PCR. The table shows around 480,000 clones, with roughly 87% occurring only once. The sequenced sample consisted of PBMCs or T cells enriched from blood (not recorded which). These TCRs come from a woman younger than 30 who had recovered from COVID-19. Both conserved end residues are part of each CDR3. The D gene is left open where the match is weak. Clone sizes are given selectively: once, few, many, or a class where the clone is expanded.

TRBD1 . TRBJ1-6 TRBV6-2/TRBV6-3 CASSQQGTGSPLHF TGTGCCAGCAGTCAGCAGGGGACAGGTTCACCCCTCCACTTT
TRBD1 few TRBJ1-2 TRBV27 CASRSGTGGHGYTF TGTGCCAGCAGATCCGGGACAGGGGGCCATGGCTACACCTTC
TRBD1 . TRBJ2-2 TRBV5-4 CASSSRQGSTGELFF TGTGCCAGCAGTAGCCGACAGGGGAGCACCGGGGAGCTGTTTTTT
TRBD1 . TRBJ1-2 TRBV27 CASRGDRNYGYTF TGTGCCAGCAGGGGGGACAGGAACTATGGCTACACCTTC
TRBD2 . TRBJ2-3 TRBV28 CASSPQGLAGMGDTQYF TGTGCCAGCAGTCCACAGGGACTAGCGGGTATGGGAGATACGCAGTATTTT
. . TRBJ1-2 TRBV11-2 CASSDIGTGYGYTF TGTGCCAGCAGCGACATCGGAACAGGGTATGGCTACACCTTC
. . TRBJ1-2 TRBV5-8 CASSFRAGYGYTF TGTGCCAGCAGCTTCCGGGCGGGGTATGGCTACACCTTC
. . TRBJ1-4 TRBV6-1 CASSDPTGTNEKLFF TGTGCCAGCAGTGACCCCACGGGAACAAATGAAAAACTGTTTTTT
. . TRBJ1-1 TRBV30 CASRGPFF TGTGCCTCAAGGGGCCCTTTCTTT
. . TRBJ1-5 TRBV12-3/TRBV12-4 CASRSGSQPQHF TGTGCCAGCAGGTCGGGTAGTCAGCCCCAGCATTTT
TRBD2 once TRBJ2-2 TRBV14 CASRRTSISGELFF TGTGCCAGCAGGAGGACTAGTATCTCCGGGGAGCTGTTTTTT
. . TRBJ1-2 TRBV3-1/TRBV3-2 CASSQDTGIYGYTF TGTGCCAGCAGCCAAGATACAGGGATCTATGGCTACACCTTC
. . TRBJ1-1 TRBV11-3 CASSFSGENTEAFF TGTGCCAGCAGCTTCTCGGGGGAGAACACTGAAGCTTTCTTT
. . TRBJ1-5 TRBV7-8 CASSLFSMFAGASNQPQHF TGTGCCAGCAGCTTATTCAGTATGTTCGCAGGGGCAAGCAATCAGCCCCAGCATTTT
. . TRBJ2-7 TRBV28 CASTLQEGHEQYF TGTGCCAGCACCCTTCAGGAGGGCCACGAGCAGTACTTC
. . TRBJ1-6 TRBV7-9 CASSHPDKGWGNSPLHF TGTGCCAGCAGCCACCCGGACAAGGGGTGGGGTAATTCACCCCTCCACTTT
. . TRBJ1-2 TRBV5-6 CASSALAGYGYTF TGTGCCAGCAGCGCTCTGGCTGGCTATGGCTACACCTTC
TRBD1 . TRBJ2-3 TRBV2 CASGGTGGPDTQYF TGTGCCAGCGGGGGGACAGGGGGGCCAGATACGCAGTATTTT
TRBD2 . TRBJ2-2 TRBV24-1 CATSSHLAGDGAGELFF TGTGCCACCTCCAGCCACCTAGCGGGGGATGGGGCCGGGGAGCTGTTTTTT
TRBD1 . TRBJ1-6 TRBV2 CASTPPRSGGKNSPLHF TGTGCCAGCACCCCCCCTCGTTCAGGGGGCAAAAATTCACCCCTCCACTTT
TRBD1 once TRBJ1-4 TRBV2 CASSTSPETGGIEKLFF TGTGCCAGCAGTACATCCCCGGAGACAGGGGGAATTGAAAAACTGTTTTTT
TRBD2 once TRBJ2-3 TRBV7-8 CASSLSGDTDTQYF TGTGCCAGCAGCCTGAGCGGGGATACAGATACGCAGTATTTT
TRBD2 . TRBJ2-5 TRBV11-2 CASSSGGGAGGETQYF TGTGCCAGCAGCTCCGGAGGAGGGGCGGGGGGAGAGACCCAGTACTTC
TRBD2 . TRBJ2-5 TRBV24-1 CATSRGSSGGQETQYF TGTGCCACCAGTCGCGGGTCTAGCGGGGGGCAAGAGACCCAGTACTTC
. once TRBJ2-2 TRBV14 CASSQWGHLTGELFF TGTGCCAGCAGCCAATGGGGACACCTCACCGGGGAGCTGTTTTTT
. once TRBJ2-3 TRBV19 CASRSPGLHTDTQYF TGTGCCAGTAGGAGCCCGGGACTCCACACAGATACGCAGTATTTT
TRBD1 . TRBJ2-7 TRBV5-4 CASSPGGDRGHEQYF TGTGCCAGCAGTCCGGGGGGGGACAGGGGCCACGAGCAGTACTTC